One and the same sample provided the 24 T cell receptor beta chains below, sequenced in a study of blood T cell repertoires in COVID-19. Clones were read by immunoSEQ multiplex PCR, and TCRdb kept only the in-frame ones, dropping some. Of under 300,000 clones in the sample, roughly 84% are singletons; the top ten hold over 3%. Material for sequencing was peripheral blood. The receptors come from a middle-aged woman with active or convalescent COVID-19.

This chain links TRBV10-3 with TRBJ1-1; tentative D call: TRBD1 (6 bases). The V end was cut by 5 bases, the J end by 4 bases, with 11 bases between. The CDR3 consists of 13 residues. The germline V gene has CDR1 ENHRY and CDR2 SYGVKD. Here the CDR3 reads CAISYREGTEAFF. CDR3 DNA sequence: TGTGCCATCAGTTACAGGGAGGGCACTGAAGCTTTCTTT.

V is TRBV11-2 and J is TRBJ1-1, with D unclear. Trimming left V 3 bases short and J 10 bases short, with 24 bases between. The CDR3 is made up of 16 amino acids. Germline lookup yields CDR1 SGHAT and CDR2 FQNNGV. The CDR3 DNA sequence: TGTGCCAGCAGCTTGCCCCAGGTCGGGAGCGCGGGTGGAGCTTTCTTT. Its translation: CASSLPQVGSAGGAFF.

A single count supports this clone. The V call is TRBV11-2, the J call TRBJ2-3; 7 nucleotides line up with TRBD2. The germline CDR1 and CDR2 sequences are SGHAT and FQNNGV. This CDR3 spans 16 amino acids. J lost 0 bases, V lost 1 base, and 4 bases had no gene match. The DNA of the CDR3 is TGTGCCAGCAGCTTAGTAACGGGGGGAAGCACAGATACGCAGTATTTT. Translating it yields CASSLVTGGSTDTQYF.

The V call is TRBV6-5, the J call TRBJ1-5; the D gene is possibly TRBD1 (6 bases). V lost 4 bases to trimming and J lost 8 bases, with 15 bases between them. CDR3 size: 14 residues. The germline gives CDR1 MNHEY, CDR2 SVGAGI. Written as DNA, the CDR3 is TGTGCCAGCAGTTCTACAGGGATGGTTGAGCCCCAGCATTTT. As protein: CASSSTGMVEPQHF.

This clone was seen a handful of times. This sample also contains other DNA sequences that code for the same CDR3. The CDR3 region is CASSPPGTEAFF. The CDR3 DNA follows: TGTGCCAGCAGCCCCCCGGGCACTGAAGCTTTCTTT. This chain uses TRBV28 with TRBJ1-1, with D unclear. Deletions cut 6 bases from V and 4 bases from J, with 9 bases between. The V gene's germline CDR1 is MDHEN and CDR2 SYDVKM. The CDR3 spans 12 residues.

DNA of the CDR3: TGTGCCAGCAGTCAATCGACTAGCGGGGGGGTCCACGAGCAGTTCTTC. Translating gives CASSQSTSGGVHEQFF. The rearrangement uses TRBV28 and TRBJ2-1; 14 positions match TRBD2. Germline V gene data show CDR1 as MDHEN and CDR2 as SYDVKM. V lost 5 bases and J lost 10; bases outside the gene matches: 10. The CDR3 sequence is 16 residues long.

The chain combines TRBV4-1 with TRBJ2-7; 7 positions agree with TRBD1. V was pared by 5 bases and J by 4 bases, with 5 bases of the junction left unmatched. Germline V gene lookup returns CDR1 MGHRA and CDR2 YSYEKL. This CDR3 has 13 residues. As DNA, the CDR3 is TGCGCCAGCAGCGACAGGGTTAGTTACGAGCAGTACTTC. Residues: CASSDRVSYEQYF.

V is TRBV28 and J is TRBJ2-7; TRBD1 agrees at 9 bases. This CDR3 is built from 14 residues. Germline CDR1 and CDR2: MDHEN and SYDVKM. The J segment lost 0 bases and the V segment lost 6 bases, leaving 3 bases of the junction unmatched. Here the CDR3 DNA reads TGTGCCAGCAGACAGACAGGGGGCTCCTACGAGCAGTACTTC. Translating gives CASRQTGGSYEQYF.

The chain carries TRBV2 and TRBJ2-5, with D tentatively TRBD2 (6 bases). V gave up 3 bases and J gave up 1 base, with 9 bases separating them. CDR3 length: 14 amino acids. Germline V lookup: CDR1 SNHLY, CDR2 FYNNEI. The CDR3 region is CASSERGLQETQYF. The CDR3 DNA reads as TGTGCCAGCAGTGAGCGGGGACTCCAAGAGACCCAGTACTTC. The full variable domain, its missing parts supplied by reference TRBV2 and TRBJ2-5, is EPEVTQTPSHQVTQMGQEVILRCVPISNHLYFYWYRQILGQKVEFLVSFYNNEISEKSEIFDDQFSVERPDGSNFTLKIRSTKLEDSAMYFCASSERGLQETQYFGPGTRLLVL.

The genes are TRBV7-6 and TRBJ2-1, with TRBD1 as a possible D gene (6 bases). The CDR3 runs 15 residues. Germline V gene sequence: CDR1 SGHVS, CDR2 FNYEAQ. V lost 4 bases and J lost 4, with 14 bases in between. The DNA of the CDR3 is TGTGCCAGCAGCTCAGGGGCGGTACGGTACAATGAGCAGTTCTTC. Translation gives CASSSGAVRYNEQFF. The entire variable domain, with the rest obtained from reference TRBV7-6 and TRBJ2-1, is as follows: GAGVSQSPRYKVTKRGQDVALRCDPISGHVSLYWYRQALGQGPEFLTYFNYEAQQDKSGLPNDRFSAERPEGSISTLTIQRTEQRDSAMYRCASSSGAVRYNEQFFGPGTRLTVL.

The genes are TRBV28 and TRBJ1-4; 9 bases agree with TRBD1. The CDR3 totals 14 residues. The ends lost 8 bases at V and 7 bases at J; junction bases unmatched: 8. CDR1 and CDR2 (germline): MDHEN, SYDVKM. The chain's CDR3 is CASVPGQGGEKLFF. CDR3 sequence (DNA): TGTGCCAGCGTCCCGGGACAGGGAGGTGAAAAACTGTTTTTT.

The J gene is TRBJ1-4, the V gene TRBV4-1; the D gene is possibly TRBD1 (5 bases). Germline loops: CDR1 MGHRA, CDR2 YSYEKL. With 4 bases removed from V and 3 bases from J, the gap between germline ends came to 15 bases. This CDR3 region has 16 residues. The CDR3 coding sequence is TGCGCCAGCAGCCTCTGGGGGGGAATGGCTAATGAAAAACTGTTTTTT. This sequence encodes CASSLWGGMANEKLFF.

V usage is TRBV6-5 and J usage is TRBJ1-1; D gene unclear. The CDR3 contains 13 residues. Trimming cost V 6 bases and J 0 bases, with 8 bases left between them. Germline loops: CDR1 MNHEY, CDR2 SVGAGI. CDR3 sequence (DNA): TGTGCCAGCAGCCTAGAGATGAACACTGAAGCTTTCTTT. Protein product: CASSLEMNTEAFF.

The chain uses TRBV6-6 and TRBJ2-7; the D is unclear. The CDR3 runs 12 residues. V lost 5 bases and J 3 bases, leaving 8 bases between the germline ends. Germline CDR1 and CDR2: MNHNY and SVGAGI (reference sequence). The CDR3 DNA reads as TGTGCCAGCAGTACCCTAGGCTACGAGCAGTACTTC. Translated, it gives CASSTLGYEQYF.

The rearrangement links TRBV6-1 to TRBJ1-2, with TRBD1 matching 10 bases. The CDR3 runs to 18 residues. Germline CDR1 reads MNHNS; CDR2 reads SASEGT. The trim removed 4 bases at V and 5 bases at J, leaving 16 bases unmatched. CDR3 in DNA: TGTGCCAGCAGTGTCCGGGACAGGGGCTTCGTCTTATCTTATGGCTACACCTTC. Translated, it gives CASSVRDRGFVLSYGYTF.

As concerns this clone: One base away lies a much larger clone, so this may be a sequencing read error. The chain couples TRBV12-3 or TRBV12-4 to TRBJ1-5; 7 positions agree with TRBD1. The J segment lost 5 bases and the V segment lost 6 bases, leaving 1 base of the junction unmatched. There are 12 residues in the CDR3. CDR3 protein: CASSQGDQPQHF. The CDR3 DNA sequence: TGTGCCAGCAGCCAGGGGGATCAGCCCCAGCATTTT.

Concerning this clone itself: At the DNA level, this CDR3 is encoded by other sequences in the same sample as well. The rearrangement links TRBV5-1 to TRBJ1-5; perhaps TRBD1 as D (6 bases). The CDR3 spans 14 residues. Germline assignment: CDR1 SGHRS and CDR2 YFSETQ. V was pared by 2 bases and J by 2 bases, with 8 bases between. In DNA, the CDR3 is TGCGCCAGCAGCTTACAGGGTGGCAATCAGCCCCAGCATTTT. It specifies CASSLQGGNQPQHF.

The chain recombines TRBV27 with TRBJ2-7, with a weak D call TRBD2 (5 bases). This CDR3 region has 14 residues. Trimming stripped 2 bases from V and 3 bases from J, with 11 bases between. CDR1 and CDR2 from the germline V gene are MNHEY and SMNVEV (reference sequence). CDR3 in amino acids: CASSLLGRGYEQYV. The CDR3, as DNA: TGTGCCAGCAGTTTACTTGGGAGAGGCTACGAGCAGTACGTC.

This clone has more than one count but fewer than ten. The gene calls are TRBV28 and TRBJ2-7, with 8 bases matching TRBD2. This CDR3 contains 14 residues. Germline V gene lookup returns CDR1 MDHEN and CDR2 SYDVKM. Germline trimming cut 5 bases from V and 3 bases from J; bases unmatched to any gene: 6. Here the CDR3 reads CASSPGGVNYEQYF. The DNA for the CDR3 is TGTGCCAGCAGTCCGGGGGGGGTCAACTACGAGCAGTACTTC.

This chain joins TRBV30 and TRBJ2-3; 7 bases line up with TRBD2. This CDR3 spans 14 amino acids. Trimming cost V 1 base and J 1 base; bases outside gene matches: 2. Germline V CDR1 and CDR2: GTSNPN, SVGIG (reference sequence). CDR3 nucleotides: TGTGCCTGGAGTGGGCTAGCGGGCACAGATACGCAGTATTTT. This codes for CAWSGLAGTDTQYF.

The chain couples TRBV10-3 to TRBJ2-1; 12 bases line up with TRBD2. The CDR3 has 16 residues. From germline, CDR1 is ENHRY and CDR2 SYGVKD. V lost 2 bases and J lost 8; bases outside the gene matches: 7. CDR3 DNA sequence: TGTGCCATCAGTGAGCTCCCTAGCGGGGGGGGTCATGAGCAGTTCTTC. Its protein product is CAISELPSGGGHEQFF.

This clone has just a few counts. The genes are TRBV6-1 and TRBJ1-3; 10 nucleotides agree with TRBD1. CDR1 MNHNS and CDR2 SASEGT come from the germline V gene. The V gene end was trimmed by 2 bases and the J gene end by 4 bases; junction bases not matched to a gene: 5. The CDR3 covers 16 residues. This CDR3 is CASSESGTGVGNTIYF. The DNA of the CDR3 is TGTGCCAGCAGTGAAAGTGGGACAGGGGTAGGAAACACCATATATTTT.

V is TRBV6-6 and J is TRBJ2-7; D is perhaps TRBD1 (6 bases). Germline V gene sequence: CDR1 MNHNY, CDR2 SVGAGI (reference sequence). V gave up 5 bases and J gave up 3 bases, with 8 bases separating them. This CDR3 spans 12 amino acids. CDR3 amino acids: CASSKQGYEQYF. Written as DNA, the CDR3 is TGTGCCAGCAGTAAACAGGGCTACGAGCAGTACTTC.

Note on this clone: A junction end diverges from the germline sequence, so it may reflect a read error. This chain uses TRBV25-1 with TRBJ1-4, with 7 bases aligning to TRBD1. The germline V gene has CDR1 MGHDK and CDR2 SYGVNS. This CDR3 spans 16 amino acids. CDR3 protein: CASRESKGTANEKLFF. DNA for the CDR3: TGTGCCAGCAGAGAATCTAAGGGGACAGCTAATGAAAAACTGTTTTTT.